A selection of T cell receptor beta chains follows, all from one sample in a study of T cell repertoires in cytomegalovirus infection. Via MiXCR, TCRdb re-called the reads, giving one row per CDR3 protein. The sample lists approximately 500,000 distinct CDR3 sequences; 26% were seen once. The sample was PBMCs. Receptors originate from a human donor in good health (CMV status not recorded). Some clones in this sample may be carry-over from other donors' samples. CDR3s include the opening cysteine and the closing phenylalanine or tryptophan. D genes are given only for firm matches. A clone size is listed for some rows: how often the clone was seen (once, few, many), or a class if it is expanded.

>TRBV7-2|-|many|TRBJ2-5
TGTGCCAGCAGCTTAGGGGGGGCGCGGGAGGAGACCCAGTACTTC
CASSLGGAREETQYF
>TRBV6-5|TRBD1|-|TRBJ2-3
TGTGCCAGCAGTTGGGACAGGGAGTATACAGATACGCAGTATTTT
CASSWDREYTDTQYF
>TRBV7-8|TRBD1|many|TRBJ1-1
TGTGCCAGCAGCTTCCCCCGACAGGGGATTCCCGATTACACTGAAGCTTTCTTT
CASSFPRQGIPDYTEAFF
>TRBV4-1|-|-|TRBJ2-3
TGCGCCAGCAGCCAAGCAGCTTTTAGCACAGATACGCAGTATTTT
CASSQAAFSTDTQYF
>TRBV19|-|-|TRBJ1-1
TGTGCCAGTAATACAGGGTGGAGAAGCACTGAAGCTTTCTTT
CASNTGWRSTEAFF
>TRBV12-3/TRBV12-4|TRBD2|few|TRBJ2-3
TGTGCCAGCAGACGGACTAGCCCAGATACGCAGTATTTT
CASRRTSPDTQYF
>TRBV7-2|-|many|TRBJ1-4
TGTGCCAGCAGCTTAGCGGGGGGGAAACTGTTTTTT
CASSLAGGKLFF
>TRBV28|-|few|TRBJ2-5
TGTGCCAGCAGCGACCCGGGCAGTTTGGGGACCCAGTACTTC
CASSDPGSLGTQYF
>TRBV19|-|-|TRBJ2-1
TGTGCCAGTAGTACTACCACAGGGAGGGGTGTTGAGCAGTTCTTC
CASSTTTGRGVEQFF
>TRBV19|-|few|TRBJ2-2
TGTGCCAGTAGTACCCGCAGCAGGCTCATAACCGGGGAGCTGTTTTTT
CASSTRSRLITGELFF
>TRBV6-6|-|-|TRBJ1-2
TGTGCCAGCAGTTACTCCCAGGGAGGCTACACCTTC
CASSYSQGGYTF
>TRBV27|-|few|TRBJ1-2
TGTGCCAGCGGGGGAGGATTACGCTATGGCTACACCTTC
CASGGGLRYGYTF
>TRBV7-2|-|many|TRBJ1-4
TGTGCCAGCAGCACTAGGTACGGGGATGAAAAACTGTTTTTT
CASSTRYGDEKLFF
>TRBV6-1|-|few|TRBJ1-5
TGTGCCAGCAGCCTGCATAACAATCAGCCCCAGCATTTT
CASSLHNNQPQHF
>TRBV28|TRBD1|-|TRBJ2-2
TGTGCCAGCAGGCGCCGCGGGACAGGGAGAAACACCGGGGAGCTGTTTTTT
CASRRRGTGRNTGELFF
>TRBV7-2|-|many|TRBJ2-1
TGTGCCAGCGGCCCTTTTGGAGGGGGGCAATCTGAGCAGTTCTTC
CASGPFGGGQSEQFF
>TRBV19|-|few|TRBJ1-1
TGTGCCAGTAGTGTCAAAAGTATTTCTCCTGAAGCTTTCTTT
CASSVKSISPEAFF
>TRBV29-1|-|few|TRBJ1-1
TGCAGCGTTCCCCAGAACACTGAAGCTTTCTTT
CSVPQNTEAFF
>TRBV6-2/TRBV6-3|TRBD1|few|TRBJ2-7
TGTGCCAGCAGTAGCCCGGGACAGCCCAACTACGAGCAGTACTTC
CASSSPGQPNYEQYF
>TRBV7-9|TRBD2|-|TRBJ2-1
TGTGCCTCCGGACTAGCGGGAGGTCATGAGCAGTTCTTC
CASGLAGGHEQFF
>TRBV18|TRBD1|few|TRBJ1-5
TGTGCCAGCAGTCCCGGGACAGGGGATCAGCCCCAGCATTTT
CASSPGTGDQPQHF
>TRBV6-1|-|few|TRBJ2-4
TGTGCCAGCAGTGAACGGGGTAAAAACATTCAGTACTTC
CASSERGKNIQYF
>TRBV19|TRBD1|few|TRBJ2-5
TGTGCCAGCCACACAGGGACAGGGCCTCAAGAGACCCAGTACTTC
CASHTGTGPQETQYF
>TRBV12-3/TRBV12-4|TRBD1|-|TRBJ1-4
TGTGCCAGCAGTCTCCGGACAGGGCCTAATGAAAAACTGTTTTTT
CASSLRTGPNEKLFF
>TRBV7-2|-|-|TRBJ1-1
TGTGCCAGCAGCTTAGTCAGACCGAACACTGAAGCTTTCTTT
CASSLVRPNTEAFF
>TRBV6-6|-|-|TRBJ1-1
TGTGCCAGCAGTTACCAACTCACCCATCAGCGAGCTTTCTTT
CASSYQLTHQRAFF
>TRBV20-1|-|-|TRBJ2-5
TGCAGTGCTAGAGAGGGAGGCGCAGGGGCGGGTGAGACCCAGTACTTC
CSAREGGAGAGETQYF
>TRBV18|TRBD2|-|TRBJ2-3
TGTGCCAGCTCACCGACTAGCGGGAAAGATACGCAGTATTTT
CASSPTSGKDTQYF
>TRBV11-3|-|many|TRBJ2-1
TGTGCCAGCAGCTCTCGGGGTAGTTCGCCGTTCTACTATGAGCAGTTCTTC
CASSSRGSSPFYYEQFF
>TRBV7-2|-|many|TRBJ2-6
TGTGCCAGCAGCTTAGTGAAAACGTTCTCTGGGGCCAACGTCCTGACTTTC
CASSLVKTFSGANVLTF
>TRBV28|TRBD2|few|TRBJ2-2
TGTGCCAGCAGAAATACCGGGACTAAATACACCGGGGAGCTGTTTTTT
CASRNTGTKYTGELFF
>TRBV19|-|once|TRBJ1-1
TGTGCCACTACCTATACGGGTGGGAACACTGAAGCTTCCTTT
CATTYTGGNTEASF
>TRBV7-9|-|-|TRBJ2-5
TGTGCCAGCAGCCGACCCCATATGCGGGAGACCCAGTACTTC
CASSRPHMRETQYF
>TRBV12-3/TRBV12-4|-|-|TRBJ1-2
TGTGCCAGCAGTCCAGATTTCCCGGGGCACTATGGCTACACCTTC
CASSPDFPGHYGYTF
>TRBV6-5|-|-|TRBJ1-2
TGTGCCAGCAGTCGCACCCGGATCTCCTATGGCTACACCTTC
CASSRTRISYGYTF
>TRBV12-3/TRBV12-4|-|-|TRBJ2-2
TGTGCCAGCAGTTTAGAGCGTCGTTACACCGGGGAGCTGTTTTTT
CASSLERRYTGELFF
>TRBV6-5|TRBD1|-|TRBJ2-7
TGTGCCAGCAGAACGGGACAGGGGGCGAGGGAGCAGTACTTC
CASRTGQGAREQYF